A single sample gave rise to the 20 T cell receptor beta chains below, sequenced in a study of blood T cell repertoires in COVID-19. The method was immunoSEQ multiplex PCR; TCRdb's version includes in-frame clones alone and lacks a portion of them. The sample contains 320,000 or so clones, approximately 88% of which appear only once. Input material: PBMCs or T cells enriched from blood (not recorded which). These receptors came from a man younger than 45 who had recovered from COVID-19.

The chain joins TRBV7-9 to TRBJ1-1; no firm D call. V shed 7 bases and J shed 0 bases, with 15 bases lying between them. Looked up from germline, CDR1 is SEHNR and CDR2 is FQNEAQ (reference sequence). The CDR3 is 15 residues long. As DNA, the CDR3 is TGTGCCAGCACTCTAGGCGGAGGATTGAACACTGAAGCTTTCTTT. It specifies CASTLGGGLNTEAFF.

This rearrangement joins TRBV19 to TRBJ2-1, with 11 bases that match TRBD2. The CDR3 is 16 residues long. CDR1 and CDR2 from the germline V gene are LNHDA and SQIVND (reference sequence). The J segment lost 7 bases and the V segment lost 5 bases, leaving 10 bases of the junction unmatched. The CDR3 region has the DNA TGTGCCAGTAGTGATAGCGGGGGGGCCGGTGTTAATGAGCAGTTCTTC. Its protein is CASSDSGGAGVNEQFF. Drawing the rest from reference TRBV19 and TRBJ2-1, the complete variable domain is DGGITQSPKYLFRKEGQNVTLSCEQNLNHDAMYWYRQDPGQGLRLIYYSQIVNDFQKGDIAEGYSVSREKKESFPLTVTSAQKNPTAFYLCASSDSGGAGVNEQFFGPGTRLTVL.

The rearrangement uses TRBV7-9 and TRBJ2-7; 7 bases line up with TRBD1. This CDR3 is 15 amino acids long. The germline V gene encodes CDR1 SEHNR and CDR2 FQNEAQ (reference sequence). With 5 bases clipped from V and 0 bases from J, the junction kept 7 bases outside the gene matches. The CDR3 spells CASSRPGQSSYEQYF. The DNA of the CDR3 is TGTGCCAGCAGCCGTCCGGGACAGAGCTCCTACGAGCAGTACTTC.

The chain is built from TRBV4-2 and TRBJ1-2; D is perhaps TRBD1 (5 bases). Trimming left V 1 base short and J 5 bases short, with 14 bases between. CDR1 and CDR2 (germline): LGHNA, YNFKEQ. The CDR3 totals 15 residues. CDR3 residues: CASSQVEGTGYGYTF. CDR3 coding DNA: TGTGCCAGCAGCCAAGTGGAGGGGACGGGGTATGGCTACACCTTC.

The rearrangement uses TRBV10-3 and TRBJ2-1, with a tentative D call TRBD2 (5 bases). Germline V gene lookup returns CDR1 ENHRY and CDR2 SYGVKD. Trimming stripped 4 bases from V and 8 bases from J, with 24 bases between. The CDR3 is made up of 17 amino acids. CDR3 in DNA: TGTGCCATCAGTGGGCTAGCCGCTACAGTTATAAGGGATGAGCAGTTCTTC. It translates to CAISGLAATVIRDEQFF.

This clone has just a few counts. The V call is TRBV19, the J call TRBJ1-2; no clear D gene. The length of the CDR3 is 13 residues. The V end lost 6 bases, the J end lost 4 bases, and 12 bases lay between the germline ends. Germline V CDR1 and CDR2: LNHDA, SQIVND (reference sequence). The CDR3 DNA follows: TGTGCCAGTAGGAGAGGTGATATCTATGGCTACACCTTC. It is translated as CASRRGDIYGYTF.

This clone was seen just once. This chain uses TRBV5-1 with TRBJ1-1; 7 bases line up with TRBD1. From germline, CDR1 is SGHRS and CDR2 YFSETQ. The CDR3 totals 15 residues. V was pared by 3 bases and J by 0 bases, with 5 bases of the junction left unmatched. CDR3 protein: CASSWATGLNTEAFF. The CDR3 coding sequence is TGCGCCAGCAGCTGGGCGACAGGGCTGAACACTGAAGCTTTCTTT.

The rearrangement links TRBV19 to TRBJ1-5, with 7 nucleotides matching TRBD1. Trimming removed 2 bases from V and 6 bases from J; junction bases left unmatched: 7. The germline V gene has CDR1 LNHDA and CDR2 SQIVND (reference sequence). This CDR3 contains 15 residues. The CDR3 protein is CASSIRDSRGQPQHF. DNA for the CDR3: TGTGCCAGTAGTATAAGGGACAGCCGGGGTCAGCCCCAGCATTTT.

The table lists this clone with a few counts. V usage is TRBV5-3 and J usage is TRBJ1-1; a possible D gene is TRBD1 (6 bases). TRBV5-3 is placed among ORFs of uncertain function. Trimming stripped 0 bases from V and 7 bases from J, with 16 bases between. This CDR3 is built from 15 residues. The CDR3 coding sequence is TGTGCCAGAAGCTTGGTGCCCAGGGGTTTTGGTGAAGCTTTCTTT. Its translation is CARSLVPRGFGEAFF.

This chain links TRBV10-3 with TRBJ2-1; 11 bases agree with TRBD1. This CDR3 comprises 14 residues. CDR1 ENHRY and CDR2 SYGVKD come from the germline V gene. After removal of 6 bases from V and 6 bases from J, the junction contained 4 bases not matched to a gene. The CDR3 DNA follows: TGTGCCATCAGCGGACAGGGGGCGGGCAATGAGCAGTTCTTC. Residues: CAISGQGAGNEQFF.

The rearrangement links TRBV7-9 to TRBJ2-1; D possibly corresponds to TRBD2 (5 bases). Germline values: CDR1 SEHNR, CDR2 FQNEAQ (reference sequence). The length of the CDR3 is 14 residues. V shed 4 bases and J shed 12 bases, with 19 bases lying between them. The CDR3 DNA is TGTGCCAGCAGCTCTAGCATGGGGTTTTACGTGCAGTTCTTC. The encoded protein is CASSSSMGFYVQFF.

The chain recombines TRBV5-1 with TRBJ2-2, with a tentative D call TRBD2 (5 bases). Germline assignment: CDR1 SGHRS and CDR2 YFSETQ. The CDR3 length is 12 residues. V was cut by 0 bases and J by 11 bases, with 8 bases left in between. CDR3 bases: TGCGCCAGCAGCTTGGACCGGGGAGAGCTGTTTTTT. This gives the protein CASSLDRGELFF.

This chain connects TRBV19 to TRBJ1-1; tentative D call: TRBD1 (5 bases). Trimming shortened V by 3 bases and J by 4 bases, and 15 bases separated the two germline ends. The germline V gene encodes CDR1 LNHDA and CDR2 SQIVND (reference sequence). This CDR3 is 15 amino acids long. This CDR3 is CASSMWGTGGTEAFF. The CDR3 DNA reads as TGTGCCAGTAGTATGTGGGGGACGGGGGGCACTGAAGCTTTCTTT. Variable domain in full (rest from reference TRBV19 and TRBJ1-1): DGGITQSPKYLFRKEGQNVTLSCEQNLNHDAMYWYRQDPGQGLRLIYYSQIVNDFQKGDIAEGYSVSREKKESFPLTVTSAQKNPTAFYLCASSMWGTGGTEAFFGQGTRLTVV.

The genes are TRBV5-1 and TRBJ2-2, with 7 bases fitting TRBD1. This CDR3 has 16 amino acids. The V and J ends lost 0 bases and 2 bases, in that order; junction bases with no gene match: 4. Germline-derived CDR1 and CDR2 are SGHRS and YFSETQ. The CDR3 DNA reads TGCGCCAGCAGCTTGGGACAGGGAATCAACACCGGGGAGCTGTTTTTT. Protein sequence: CASSLGQGINTGELFF.

The gene calls are TRBV28 and TRBJ1-2, with D possibly matching TRBD1 (5 bases). V was clipped by 4 bases and J by 2 bases, with 17 bases between them. Looked up from germline, CDR1 is MDHEN and CDR2 is SYDVKM. The CDR3 length is 16 residues. The DNA of the CDR3 is TGTGCCAGCAGTTCACCGTCGACAGCCTACAACTATGGCTACACCTTC. Its protein is CASSSPSTAYNYGYTF.

This clone was seen just once. The chain joins TRBV5-1 to TRBJ2-3; TRBD1 matches at 12 bases. V lost 4 bases, J lost 0 bases, and 6 bases stayed unmatched. This CDR3 comprises 17 residues. CDR1 and CDR2 from the germline V gene are SGHRS and YFSETQ. The DNA of the CDR3 is TGCGCCAGCAGCCTAGGGACAGGGGGCTCTAGCACAGATACGCAGTATTTT. Translation: CASSLGTGGSSTDTQYF.

This clone was counted only a few times. The gene calls are TRBV3-1 (or the pseudogene TRBV3-2) and TRBJ2-7; 8 bases fit TRBD2. V trimming: 5 bases; J trimming: 7 bases; junction bases outside the gene matches: 13. Looked up from germline, CDR1 is LGHDT and CDR2 is YNNKEL (reference sequence). The CDR3 is 15 amino acids. CDR3 in amino acids: CASSMGGGTQGEQYF. In DNA, the CDR3 is TGTGCCAGCAGCATGGGCGGGGGGACCCAGGGAGAGCAGTACTTC.

The chain recombines TRBV15 with TRBJ1-3; D is unclear. CDR3 length: 16 amino acids. Between the trimmed V and J ends, which lost 0 bases and 0 bases, there was a span of 9 bases. Germline CDR1 and CDR2: LNHNV and YYDKDF (reference sequence). The CDR3 DNA follows: TGTGCCACCAGCAGAGATAGGCCGGGCTCTGGAAACACCATATATTTT. This translates into CATSRDRPGSGNTIYF. The full variable domain, in which reference TRBV15 and TRBJ1-3 provide the parts outside the CDR3, is DAMVIQNPRYQVTQFGKPVTLSCSQTLNHNVMYWYQQKSSQAPKLLFHYYDKDFNNEADTPDNFQSRRPNTSFCFLDIRSPGLGDTAMYLCATSRDRPGSGNTIYFGEGSWLTVV.

The chain recombines TRBV2 with TRBJ1-1, with D maybe TRBD1 (6 bases). This CDR3 region has 16 residues. V was trimmed by 3 bases and J by 0 bases, leaving 14 bases between them. Germline V gene data show CDR1 as SNHLY and CDR2 as FYNNEI. This CDR3 is CASSDDRGIMNTEAFF. The CDR3 DNA is TGTGCCAGCAGTGATGATAGGGGGATCATGAACACTGAAGCTTTCTTT.

The gene calls are TRBV5-6 and TRBJ2-1; 9 bases are shared with TRBD1. The CDR3 has 16 residues. Germline lookup yields CDR1 SGHDT and CDR2 YYEEEE. The ends lost 1 base at V and 7 bases at J; junction bases unmatched: 9. The CDR3 region is CASSLPVGTGKNEQFF. DNA for the CDR3: TGTGCCAGCAGCTTGCCCGTCGGGACAGGGAAAAATGAGCAGTTCTTC.